This TCR beta chain was identified during a study of T cell changes during pregnancy in multiple sclerosis. The table came from immunoSEQ multiplex PCR; TCRdb's copy has only in-frame clones and leaves some out. The top ten clones hold more than 1.4% of a sample with 88,000 or so clones, 92% of them seen once. This specimen consisted of peripheral blood, obtained before pregnancy. The TCR was taken from a female donor with multiple sclerosis, enrolled in a pregnancy study.

CDR3 sequence (DNA): TGTGCCATCACGGCAGGGCCCCAGCATTTT. This translates into CAITAGPQHF. V is TRBV10-3 and J is TRBJ1-5; D call uncertain. The germline V gene encodes CDR1 ENHRY and CDR2 SYGVKD. With 7 bases removed from V and 9 bases from J, the gap between germline ends came to 7 bases. This CDR3 region has 10 residues.